This is a list of T cell receptor beta chains from one sample in a study of cytomegalovirus exposure and HLA in healthy donors. The method was immunoSEQ multiplex PCR; TCRdb's version includes in-frame clones alone and lacks a portion of them. Altogether 150,000 to 200,000 clones are present, approximately 84% being singletons, with the ten largest covering around 6.7%. Sample: PBMCs. The receptors derive from a young man in good health and CMV-seropositive. CDR3s include the opening cysteine and the closing phenylalanine or tryptophan. A D gene is named only where the DNA matches it firmly. The size of a clone is reported for some rows only, either as once, few or many, or as a class for expanded clones.

NA	TRBJ1-2	NA	TRBV18	TGTGCCAGCTCACCAACTGGGGGCGCGGATGGCTACACCTTC	CASSPTGGADGYTF
NA	TRBJ1-2	NA	TRBV7-3	TGTGCCAGCAGCTCTAGCGGGGGATCCTTCTATGGCTACACCTTC	CASSSSGGSFYGYTF
NA	TRBJ1-5	TRBD1	TRBV27	TGTGCCAGCAGACCGGGACAGATAATCAATCAGCCCCAGCATTTT	CASRPGQIINQPQHF
few	TRBJ2-7	NA	TRBV19	TGTGCCAGTAGTACCTCAGCGACAGTGAGCTCCTACGAGCAGTACTTC	CASSTSATVSSYEQYF
once	TRBJ2-3	NA	TRBV19	TGTGCCAGTAGTATGGAGGGGCCGGATACGCAGTATTTT	CASSMEGPDTQYF
few	TRBJ1-2	TRBD1	TRBV5-4	TGTGCCAGCAGCTTGCCGACAGGGGGCGTCTATGGCTACACCTTC	CASSLPTGGVYGYTF
NA	TRBJ2-3	TRBD1	TRBV4-2	TGTGCCAGCAGCCAACTGGACAGGGGTGGTGGAGATACGCAGTATTTT	CASSQLDRGGGDTQYF
NA	TRBJ1-5	TRBD1	TRBV28	TGTGCCAGCAGGGGGACAGGGACTAATCAGCCCCAGCATTTT	CASRGTGTNQPQHF
NA	TRBJ2-7	NA	TRBV30	TGTGCCTGGGGGGAGTATTCAACCTACGAGCAGTACTTC	CAWGEYSTYEQYF
NA	TRBJ1-2	TRBD1	TRBV5-6	TGTGCCAGCAGCTTGGCCGGGGGACAGGGGGCGGGCAGCTATGGCTACACCTTC	CASSLAGGQGAGSYGYTF
NA	TRBJ2-1	TRBD1	TRBV6-5	TGTGCCAGCAGTTACGGGACAGGACTACTTTACAATGAGCAGTTCTTC	CASSYGTGLLYNEQFF
NA	TRBJ2-7	NA	TRBV14	TGTGCCAGCAGCCCTCGGGGGACCAAGAGTTACGAGCAGTACTTC	CASSPRGTKSYEQYF
NA	TRBJ1-2	TRBD1	TRBV6-6	TGTGCCAGCAGCCCAACCCCGAGACAGGGGGCGAATGGCTACACCTTC	CASSPTPRQGANGYTF
NA	TRBJ1-2	NA	TRBV7-3	TGTGCCAGCAGCCCCCCCGAGGCTCCCTGGGGCTACACCTTC	CASSPPEAPWGYTF
NA	TRBJ2-2	TRBD1	TRBV6-5	TGTGCCAGCAGGGTGGCCAGGGGGAATTCCGGGGAGCTGTTTTTT	CASRVARGNSGELFF
NA	TRBJ1-1	NA	TRBV28	TGTGCCTGTGCGGGGGCTACTGAAGCTTTCTTT	CACAGATEAFF
NA	TRBJ2-7	NA	TRBV6-5	TGTGCCAGCAGGCCGGCGGGGACGAACGAGCAGTACTTC	CASRPAGTNEQYF
NA	TRBJ2-1	TRBD2	TRBV15	TGTGCCACCAGCAGAGATCCCCTAGCGGGAGGGATCTCCTACAATGAGCAGTTCTTC	CATSRDPLAGGISYNEQFF
NA	TRBJ2-3	NA	TRBV5-1	TGCGCCAGCAGCTTGGCTGAGGAGGCAGATACGCAGTATTTT	CASSLAEEADTQYF
NA	TRBJ1-4	NA	TRBV7-2	TGTGCCAGCAGCCCGACGGGTACGGGGGAACTGTTTTTT	CASSPTGTGELFF
NA	TRBJ2-1	TRBD1	TRBV5-4	TGTGCCAGCAGCTCCTCACTTGCGGGGACAGGGGGATACAATGAGCAGTTCTTC	CASSSSLAGTGGYNEQFF